This T cell receptor beta chain stems from a study of shared T cell receptors in the human thymus (dated by TCRdb to the early 2020s). Notes on the research overall: The study investigated the way shared, self-reactive T-cell receptor alpha chains are produced in the human thymus.

This clone was seen only a few times. Its target antigen remains unknown. Per-nucleotide qualities are absent, and no much larger clonotype sits a single base away. Receptor libraries were prepared by the immunoSEQ multiplex PCR assay. In TCRdb, the immuneACCESS table is reduced to in-frame sequences with V and J assigned. These tables do not hold every clone; where another copy was compared, an unresolved V gene accounts for under half, and the others remain unexplained. The sample records hundreds of thousands of clones, around three quarters of which are singletons. In total, the top ten clones hold about 0.012% of the sample. The V end gives up 3 bases and the J end 5 bases, leaving 7 bases in the junction not matched to a gene. The CDR3 spans 16 residues, from the cysteine through the phenylalanine. Only the CDR3 DNA stays, 48 bases, in frame from base 1. According to the germline V gene, CDR1 reads MRHNA and CDR2 reads SNTAGT.

These records were also assigned to another study, of human thymus T cells. That second publication adds: In Finland, the donors were immunologically healthy infants who were having open corrective cardiac surgery for congenital heart defects. Thymus tissue was collected as surgical resects that were removed during corrective cardiac surgery. V and J gene segment usage appeared biased in both thymic and peripheral blood repertoires. According to the related research, thymic TCR repertoires were highly overlapping among unrelated individuals. The study used roughly 8 infant thymus samples plus four related peripheral blood samples to characterize TCR alpha and beta repertoires. Donor ages ranging from about 7 to 250 days were recorded, and about six male and two female infants were included in the cohort. Thymocytes were released mechanically from tissue and stored at -70 °C as pellets of roughly 9.5-32 million cells. A QIAsymphony instrument was used to extract genomic DNA from frozen cell pellets. The immunoSEQ multiplex PCR assay was used to amplify the TCRB and TCRAD loci from a standardized quantity of quality-controlled genomic DNA. Amplicons spanned the V(D)J region at a length sufficient to cover the CDR3 and identify V and J genes. The commercial immunoSEQ service was used to sequence amplicons on an Illumina platform. Primer bias and sequencing errors were corrected as previously described, and TCRAD and TCRB definitions were based on the IMGT database. Repertoires were analysed with immunoSEQ Analyzer 3.0 and VDJTools, covering basic statistics, V/J segment usage, diversity estimates, rarefaction and pairwise overlap. Diversity was estimated with Chao1, ChaoE, Efron-Thisted, Shannon and inverse Simpson indices, and also on datasets down-sampled to the smallest sample. Repertoire overlap used strict matching of CDR3 nucleotide sequence, V gene and J gene, with Jaccard-based multidimensional scaling clustering. On average, thymus samples yielded approximately 780,000 unique TCRB clonotypes, whereas blood samples yielded 75,000 to 95,000.

This sequence uses TRBV6-4 and TRBJ2-1; a stretch of 10 junction bases matches TRBD2. The receptor was isolated from a boy under three years old with a congenital heart defect. Donor details come from another sample of the same person, matched by shared clones. The sequenced sample consisted of thymocytes. The base sequence is TGTGCCAGCAGTGAGATAGCGGGAGGCCCCAACAATGAGCAGTTCTTC. This sequence encodes CASSEIAGGPNNEQFF.